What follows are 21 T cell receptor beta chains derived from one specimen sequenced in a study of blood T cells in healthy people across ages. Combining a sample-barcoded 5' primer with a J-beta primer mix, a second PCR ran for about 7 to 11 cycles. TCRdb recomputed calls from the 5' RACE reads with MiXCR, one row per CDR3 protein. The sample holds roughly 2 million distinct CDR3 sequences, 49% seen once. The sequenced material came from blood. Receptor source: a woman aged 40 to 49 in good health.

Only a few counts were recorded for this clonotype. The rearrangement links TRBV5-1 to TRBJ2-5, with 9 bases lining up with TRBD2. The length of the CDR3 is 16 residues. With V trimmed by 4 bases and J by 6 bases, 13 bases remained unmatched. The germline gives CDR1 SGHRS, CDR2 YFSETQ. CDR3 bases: TGCGCCAGCAGCCCGACGACTAGCGGTGGTATTAAGACCCAGTACTTC. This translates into CASSPTTSGGIKTQYF. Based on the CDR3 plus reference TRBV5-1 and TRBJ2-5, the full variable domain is KAGVTQTPRYLIKTRGQQVTLSCSPISGHRSVSWYQQTPGQGLQFLFEYFSETQRNKGNFPGRFSGRQFSNSRSEMNVSTLELGDSALYLCASSPTTSGGIKTQYFGPGTRLLVL.

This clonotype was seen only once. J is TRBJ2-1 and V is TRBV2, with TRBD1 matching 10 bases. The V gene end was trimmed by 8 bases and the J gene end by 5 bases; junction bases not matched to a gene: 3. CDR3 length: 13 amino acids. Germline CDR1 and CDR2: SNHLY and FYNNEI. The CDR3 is CASDRGLDNEQFF. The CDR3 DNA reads TGTGCCAGCGACAGGGGGCTGGACAATGAGCAGTTCTTC.

This CDR3 is CAPAASAQYF. Written as DNA, the CDR3 is TGTGCCCCCGCCGCGTCGGCCCAGTACTTC. The chain has TRBV10-3 and TRBJ2-5; D uncertain. The CDR3 spans 10 residues. CDR1 and CDR2 from the germline V gene are ENHRY and SYGVKD. V lost 11 bases, J lost 9 bases, and 13 bases lay in between.

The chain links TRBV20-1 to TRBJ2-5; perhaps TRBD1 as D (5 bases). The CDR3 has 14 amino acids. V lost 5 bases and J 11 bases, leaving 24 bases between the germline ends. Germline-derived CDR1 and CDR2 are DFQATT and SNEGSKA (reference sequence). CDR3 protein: CSAGLWGSGDEQYF. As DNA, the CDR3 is TGCAGTGCTGGGCTGTGGGGCTCAGGCGATGAGCAGTACTTC.

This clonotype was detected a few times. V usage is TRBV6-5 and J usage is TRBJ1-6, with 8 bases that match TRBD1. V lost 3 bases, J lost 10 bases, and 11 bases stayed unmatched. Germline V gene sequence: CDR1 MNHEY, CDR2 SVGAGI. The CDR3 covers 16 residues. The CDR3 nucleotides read TGTGCCAGCAGTTATACCTCTGGGACAGGTAGCTCACCCCTCCACTTT. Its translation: CASSYTSGTGSSPLHF.

This chain's CDR3 is CASSVGTGFFGQYF. The CDR3 nucleotides read TGTGCCAGCAGTGTCGGGACAGGGTTCTTCGGGCAGTACTTC. The genes are TRBV2 and TRBJ2-7; 9 bases match TRBD1. V lost 4 bases to trimming and J lost 9 bases; unmatched junction nucleotides: 10. Germline V gene data show CDR1 as SNHLY and CDR2 as FYNNEI. The CDR3 totals 14 residues.

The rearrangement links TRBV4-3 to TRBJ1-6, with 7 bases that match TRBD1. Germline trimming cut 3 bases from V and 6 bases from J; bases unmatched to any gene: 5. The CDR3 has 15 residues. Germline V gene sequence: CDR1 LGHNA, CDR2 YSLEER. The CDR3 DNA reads TGCGCCAGCAGCCACGACCGGGACAGTAATTCACCCCTCCACTTT. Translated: CASSHDRDSNSPLHF.

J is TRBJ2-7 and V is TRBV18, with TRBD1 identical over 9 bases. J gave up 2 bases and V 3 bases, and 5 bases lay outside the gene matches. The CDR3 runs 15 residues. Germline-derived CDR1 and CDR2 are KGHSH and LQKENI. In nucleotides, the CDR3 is TGTGCCAGCTCACCGAAGACAGGGGGGACCTACGAGCAGTACTTC. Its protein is CASSPKTGGTYEQYF.

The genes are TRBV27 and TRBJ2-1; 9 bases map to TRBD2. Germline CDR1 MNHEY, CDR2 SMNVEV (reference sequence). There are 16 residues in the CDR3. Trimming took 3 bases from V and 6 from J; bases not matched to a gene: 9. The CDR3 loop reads CASSFASGGRTNEQFF. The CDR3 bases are TGTGCCAGCAGTTTCGCCAGCGGGGGGCGCACCAATGAGCAGTTCTTC.

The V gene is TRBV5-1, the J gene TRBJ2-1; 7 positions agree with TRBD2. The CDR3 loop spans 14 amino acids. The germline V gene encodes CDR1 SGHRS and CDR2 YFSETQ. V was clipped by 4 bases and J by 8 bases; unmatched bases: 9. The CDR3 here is CASSGGDGLDEQFF. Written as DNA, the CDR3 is TGCGCCAGCAGCGGGGGGGACGGGCTCGATGAGCAGTTCTTC.

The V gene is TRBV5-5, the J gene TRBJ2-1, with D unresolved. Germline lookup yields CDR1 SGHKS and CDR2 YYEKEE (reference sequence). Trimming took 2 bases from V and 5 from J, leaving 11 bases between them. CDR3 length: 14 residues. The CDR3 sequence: CASSLSMGNNEQFF. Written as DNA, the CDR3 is TGTGCCAGCAGCTTATCAATGGGAAACAATGAGCAGTTCTTC.

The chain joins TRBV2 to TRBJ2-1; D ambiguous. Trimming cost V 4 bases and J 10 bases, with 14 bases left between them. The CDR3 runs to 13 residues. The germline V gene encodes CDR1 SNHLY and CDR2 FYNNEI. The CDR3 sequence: CASSGVGTWEQFF. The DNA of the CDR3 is TGTGCCAGCAGTGGAGTAGGCACATGGGAGCAGTTCTTC.

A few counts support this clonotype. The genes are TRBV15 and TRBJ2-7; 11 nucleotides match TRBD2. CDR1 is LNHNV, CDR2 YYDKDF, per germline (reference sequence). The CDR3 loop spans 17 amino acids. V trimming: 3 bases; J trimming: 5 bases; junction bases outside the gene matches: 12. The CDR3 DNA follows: TGTGCCACCAGCAGCCCGGGACTAGCGGTTTCCCCGAACGAGCAGTACTTC. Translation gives CATSSPGLAVSPNEQYF.

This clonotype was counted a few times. This CDR3 reads CASSFPGGSSYNEQFF. CDR3 DNA: TGTGCCAGCAGTTTTCCAGGAGGAAGCTCCTACAATGAGCAGTTCTTC. The rearrangement links TRBV7-2 to TRBJ2-1; possible D gene TRBD2, 5 bases. The CDR3 spans 16 residues. V was cut by 6 bases and J by 0 bases, with 15 bases left in between. Germline values: CDR1 SGHTA, CDR2 FQGNSA.

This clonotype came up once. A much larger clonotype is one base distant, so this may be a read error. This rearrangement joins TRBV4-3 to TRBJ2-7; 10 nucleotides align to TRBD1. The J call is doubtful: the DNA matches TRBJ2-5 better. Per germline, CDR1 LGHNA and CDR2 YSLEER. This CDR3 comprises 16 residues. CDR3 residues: CTSSQDGTGVGETQYF. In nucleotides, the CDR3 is TGCACCAGCAGCCAAGACGGGACAGGGGTAGGGGAGACCCAGTACTTC.

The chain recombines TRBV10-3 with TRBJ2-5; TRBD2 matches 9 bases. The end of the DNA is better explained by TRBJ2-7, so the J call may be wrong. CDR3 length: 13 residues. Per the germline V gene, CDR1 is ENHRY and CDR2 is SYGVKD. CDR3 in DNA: TGTGCCATCAGTGGGACTAGCGATACCGAGCAGTACTTC. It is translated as CAISGTSDTEQYF.

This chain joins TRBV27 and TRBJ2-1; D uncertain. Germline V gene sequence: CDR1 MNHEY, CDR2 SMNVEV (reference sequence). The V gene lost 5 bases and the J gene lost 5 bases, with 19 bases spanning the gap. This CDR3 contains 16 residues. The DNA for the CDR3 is TGTGCCAGCAGTCCCTGGGTAGCCGACATAGACAATGAGCAGTTCTTC. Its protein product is CASSPWVADIDNEQFF.

In DNA form, the CDR3 reads TGTGCCAGCAGCTTAGGCGGCGGTCCCTGGAGCTACACCTTC. This sequence encodes CASSLGGGPWSYTF. V is TRBV7-2 and J is TRBJ1-2, with D unresolved. The V gene lost 1 base and the J gene lost 9 bases, with 15 bases spanning the gap. The V gene's germline CDR1 is SGHTA and CDR2 FQGNSA. This CDR3 is 14 amino acids long.

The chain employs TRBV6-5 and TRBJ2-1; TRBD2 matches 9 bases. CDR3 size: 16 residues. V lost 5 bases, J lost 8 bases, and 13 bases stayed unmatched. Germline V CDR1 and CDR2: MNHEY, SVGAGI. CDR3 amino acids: CASSTPGLALQDEQFF. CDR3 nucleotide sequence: TGTGCCAGCAGTACCCCGGGACTAGCACTGCAGGATGAGCAGTTCTTC.

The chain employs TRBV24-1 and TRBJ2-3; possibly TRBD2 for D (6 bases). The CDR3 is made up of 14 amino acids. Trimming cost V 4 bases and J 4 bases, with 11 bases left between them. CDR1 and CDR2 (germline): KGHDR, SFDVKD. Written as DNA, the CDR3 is TGTGCCACCAGTGAGGACGGGGGTCCAGATACGCAGTATTTT. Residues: CATSEDGGPDTQYF.

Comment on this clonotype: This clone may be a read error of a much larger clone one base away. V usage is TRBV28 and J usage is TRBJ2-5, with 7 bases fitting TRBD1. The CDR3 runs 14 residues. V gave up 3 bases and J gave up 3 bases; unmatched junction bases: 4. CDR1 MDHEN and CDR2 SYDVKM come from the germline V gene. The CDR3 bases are TGTGCCAGCAGTTTGTGCGGACAGGAAGAGACCCAGTACTTC. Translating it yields CASSLCGQEETQYF.